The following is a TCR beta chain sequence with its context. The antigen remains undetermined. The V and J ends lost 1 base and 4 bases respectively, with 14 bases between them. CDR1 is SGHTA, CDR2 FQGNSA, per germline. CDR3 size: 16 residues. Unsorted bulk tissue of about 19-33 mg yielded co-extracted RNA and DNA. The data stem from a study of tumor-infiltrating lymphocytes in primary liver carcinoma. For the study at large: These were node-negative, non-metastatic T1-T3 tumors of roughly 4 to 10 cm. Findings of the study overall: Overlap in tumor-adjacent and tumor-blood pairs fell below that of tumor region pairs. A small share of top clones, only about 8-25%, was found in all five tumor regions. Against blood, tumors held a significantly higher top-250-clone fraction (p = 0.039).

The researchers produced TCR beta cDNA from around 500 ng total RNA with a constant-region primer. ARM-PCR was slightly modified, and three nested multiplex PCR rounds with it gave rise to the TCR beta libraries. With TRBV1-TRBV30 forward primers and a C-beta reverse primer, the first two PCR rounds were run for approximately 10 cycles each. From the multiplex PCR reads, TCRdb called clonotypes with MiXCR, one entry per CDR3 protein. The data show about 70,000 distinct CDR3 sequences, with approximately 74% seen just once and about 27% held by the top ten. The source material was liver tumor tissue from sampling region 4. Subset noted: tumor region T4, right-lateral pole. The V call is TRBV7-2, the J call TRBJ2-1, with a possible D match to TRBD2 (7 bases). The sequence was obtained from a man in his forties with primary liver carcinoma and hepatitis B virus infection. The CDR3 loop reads CASSLGWGRGYNEQFF. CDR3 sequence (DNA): TGTGCCAGCAGCTTAGGATGGGGGCGGGGGTACAATGAGCAGTTCTTC.